A selection of T cell receptor beta chains follows, all from one sample in a study of beta chain features in type 1 diabetes. Profiled with immunoSEQ multiplex PCR; TCRdb holds only in-frame clones, not every one. The sample has about 300,000 clones, roughly 13% seen once. The material sequenced was naive CD4+ T cells from blood. The receptors originated from a woman aged 18-29 years with type 1 diabetes. Each CDR3 is given with its conserved first and last residue. D genes are given only for firm matches. A row's size may be missing; if present it is once, few, many or a size class.

v_call	j_call	d_call	clone_size	cdr3_nt	cdr3_aa
TRBV11-2	TRBJ2-2	TRBD2	.	TGTGCCAGCAGCTCCGGACTAGCGGGAGAGGCCGGGGAGCTGTTTTTT	CASSSGLAGEAGELFF
TRBV7-2	TRBJ1-2	TRBD1	.	TGTGCCAGCAGCCTCAAGACAGGGGGCTGGTATGGCTACACCTTC	CASSLKTGGWYGYTF
TRBV5-1	TRBJ1-4	.	.	TGCGCCAGCAGCCTTGGACAGACCGGGAATGAAAAACTGTTTTTT	CASSLGQTGNEKLFF
TRBV7-2	TRBJ2-5	.	.	TGTGCCAGCAGGCCTAACAGGGTTGGGGAGACCCAGTACTTC	CASRPNRVGETQYF
TRBV7-2	TRBJ2-1	TRBD2	few	TGTGCCAGCAGACCCCAGCGGGAGGGCCGAAATGAGCAGTTCTTC	CASRPQREGRNEQFF
TRBV5-6	TRBJ1-2	.	few	TGTGCCAGCAGCTTGCGCGGTGGCTACACCTTC	CASSLRGGYTF
TRBV6-5	TRBJ2-7	.	few	TGTGCCAGCAGTTACTCCACAGGGTACGAGCAGTACTTC	CASSYSTGYEQYF
TRBV18	TRBJ1-2	TRBD1	.	TGTGCCAGCTCACCTTCCAATACCGGGACAGGGCACTATGGCTACACCTTC	CASSPSNTGTGHYGYTF
TRBV2	TRBJ2-1	TRBD2	few	TGTGCCAGCACCCCGGGACTAGCGGTATACAATGAGCAGTTCTTC	CASTPGLAVYNEQFF
TRBV6-6	TRBJ2-3	TRBD1	few	TGTGCCAGCAGTCTACCGGGACAGCACACAGATACGCAGTATTTT	CASSLPGQHTDTQYF
TRBV5-1	TRBJ2-5	.	few	TGCGCCAGCAGCCCTCGTGGGGAGTGGTGGGAGACCCAGTACTTC	CASSPRGEWWETQYF
TRBV18	TRBJ2-1	.	.	TGTGCCAGCTCACCACCCCTAGTCTCCTACAATGAGCAGTTCTTC	CASSPPLVSYNEQFF
TRBV7-8	TRBJ2-5	.	.	TGTGCCAGCAGCCTGCCAGGGGACCCCTTTGTGGAGACCCAGTACTTC	CASSLPGDPFVETQYF
TRBV6-5	TRBJ2-6	.	.	TGTGCCAGCAGTTACAGCCTCTCTGGGGCCAACGTCCTGACTTTC	CASSYSLSGANVLTF
TRBV18	TRBJ2-4	.	few	TGTGCCAGCTCACCACGGGACTCGGCCAAAAACATTCAGTACTTC	CASSPRDSAKNIQYF
TRBV19	TRBJ1-2	.	.	TGTGCCAGTAGTATAGGATACGGACAGTGGGACTATGGCTACACCTTC	CASSIGYGQWDYGYTF
TRBV13	TRBJ1-2	TRBD1	few	TGTGCCAGCAGCCCACAACGTCCCGGGACAGGCTCCTATGGCTACACCTTC	CASSPQRPGTGSYGYTF
TRBV4-2	TRBJ2-2	TRBD2	.	TGTGCCAGCAGCCAAGGACTAGCCTTAAACACCGGGGAGCTGTTTTTT	CASSQGLALNTGELFF
TRBV2	TRBJ2-7	TRBD2	.	TGTGCCAGCAGTGCACTTCTAGCGGGAGTGAACGAGCAGTACTTC	CASSALLAGVNEQYF
TRBV27	TRBJ1-5	TRBD1	few	TGTGCCAGCAGTTCACGACAGGGTAATCAGCCCCAGCATTTT	CASSSRQGNQPQHF
TRBV13	TRBJ2-1	TRBD2	.	TGTGCCAGCAGCCGGACTAGCGGGAGGGCCTACAATGAGCAGTTCTTC	CASSRTSGRAYNEQFF
TRBV18	TRBJ1-2	TRBD1	few	TGTGCCAGCTCGGGGACAGGGTCGGAGGGCTACACCTTC	CASSGTGSEGYTF
TRBV15	TRBJ2-1	TRBD2	.	TGTGCCACCAGCTTTCGGACTAGAAACAACAATGAGCAGTTCTTC	CATSFRTRNNNEQFF
TRBV11-2	TRBJ2-3	TRBD2	.	TGTGCCAGCAGCTTAGGGGCGGGAGGGCCTTCAGATACGCAGTATTTT	CASSLGAGGPSDTQYF
TRBV6-6	TRBJ2-5	.	few	TGTGCCAGCAGTTATAGACAGGAAGAGACCCAGTACTTC	CASSYRQEETQYF
TRBV27	TRBJ2-7	TRBD1	.	TGTGCCAGCAGACGAGACGGACAGGTGAGCTACGAGCAGTACTTC	CASRRDGQVSYEQYF
TRBV7-2	TRBJ2-1	TRBD2	few	TGTGCCAGCAGCACTTGGACTAGCTCCTACAATGAGCAGTTCTTC	CASSTWTSSYNEQFF
TRBV19	TRBJ1-2	.	.	TGTGCCAGTACCCCAAATGGCTACACCTTC	CASTPNGYTF
TRBV27	TRBJ1-1	.	few	TGTGCCAGCCCCATCCGGGACATTTCGAGGGTGGCTTTCTTT	CASPIRDISRVAFF
TRBV7-9	TRBJ2-2	TRBD1	.	TGTGCCAGCAGCCGACAGGGTAACGCCGGGGAGCTGTTTTTT	CASSRQGNAGELFF
TRBV30	TRBJ2-7	TRBD2	.	TGTGCCCGGAATACGGGACTAGCGGGAGACAACGAGCAGTACTTC	CARNTGLAGDNEQYF
TRBV30	TRBJ1-1	TRBD1	few	TGTGCCTGGGAGGGGACAGGTGAAGCTTTCTTT	CAWEGTGEAFF
TRBV5-1	TRBJ1-5	.	few	TGCGCCAGCAGCCGTGAGGGTACTAGCAATCAGCCCCAGCATTTT	CASSREGTSNQPQHF
TRBV25-1	TRBJ2-4	TRBD2	few	TGTGCCAGCAGTGCAGCGGGGGGGAACATTCAGTACTTC	CASSAAGGNIQYF
TRBV2	TRBJ1-2	.	.	TGTGCCAGCAGTGTGGGGCGAATGGCTGGCTACACCTTC	CASSVGRMAGYTF
TRBV5-4	TRBJ2-3	.	.	TGTGCCAGCAGCTTGGAATGGCGGCCCACAGATACGCAGTATTTT	CASSLEWRPTDTQYF
TRBV5-4	TRBJ2-3	.	.	TGTGCCAGCAGCTTGGACAGCGGGAGCACAGATACGCAGTATTTT	CASSLDSGSTDTQYF
TRBV9	TRBJ1-4	.	few	TGTGCCAGCAGCGCCAGGGGAACTAATGAAAAACTGTTTTTT	CASSARGTNEKLFF
TRBV19	TRBJ1-2	.	.	TGTGCCAGTAGTATAGATCGGGGTACCTATGGCTACACCTTC	CASSIDRGTYGYTF
TRBV2	TRBJ2-5	TRBD1	few	TGTGCCGGAACGGGACAGACTTTCCAAGAGACCCAGTACTTC	CAGTGQTFQETQYF